This T cell receptor (beta chain) was captured by sequencing in a study of cytomegalovirus exposure and HLA in healthy donors. General observations from the study: Per published reports, the classifier diagnosed cytomegalovirus status with high specificity and sensitivity. A highly shared variant cluster was judged a likely technical artifact.

Concerning this clone: No antigen is known for it.

Donors consisted of healthy bone marrow donors. PCR involved 60 Vbeta and 13 Jbeta primers. Some clones are missing from TCRdb's copy, which holds only in-frame ones; the method was immunoSEQ multiplex PCR. This sample's table reports tens of thousands of clones. The specimen was PBMCs. The TCR comes from a man in his late teens or twenties in good health and CMV-seropositive.

Written as DNA, the CDR3 is TGTGCCACCATCCAGGGGGTGGCTGAGACCCAGTACTTC. It translates to CATIQGVAETQYF. The rearrangement links TRBV28 to TRBJ2-5; 7 nucleotides match TRBD1. This CDR3 has 13 amino acids. CDR1 and CDR2 (germline): MDHEN, SYDVKM. V lost 10 bases and J lost 5; bases outside the gene matches: 10. Full variable domain (rest looked up from reference TRBV28 and TRBJ2-5): DVKVTQSSRYLVKRTGEKVFLECVQDMDHENMFWYRQDPGLGLRLIYFSYDVKMKEKGDIPEGYSVSREKKERFSLILESASTNQTSMYLCATIQGVAETQYFGPGTRLLVL.